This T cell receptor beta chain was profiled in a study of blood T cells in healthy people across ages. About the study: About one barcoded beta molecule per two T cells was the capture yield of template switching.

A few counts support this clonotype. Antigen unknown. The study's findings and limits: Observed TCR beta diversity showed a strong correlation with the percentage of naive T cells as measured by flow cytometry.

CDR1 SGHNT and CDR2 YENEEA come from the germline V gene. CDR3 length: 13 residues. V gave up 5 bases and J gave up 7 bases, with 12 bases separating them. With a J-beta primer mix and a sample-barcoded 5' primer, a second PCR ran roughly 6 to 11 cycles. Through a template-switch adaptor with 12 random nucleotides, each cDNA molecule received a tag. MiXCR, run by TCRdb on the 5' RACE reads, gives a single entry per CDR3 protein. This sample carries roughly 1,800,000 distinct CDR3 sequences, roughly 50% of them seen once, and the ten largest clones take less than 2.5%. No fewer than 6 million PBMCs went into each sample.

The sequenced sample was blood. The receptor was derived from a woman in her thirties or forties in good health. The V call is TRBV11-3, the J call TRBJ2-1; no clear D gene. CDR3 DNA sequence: TGTGCCAGCAGCCCCCGAAACGGGAATGAGCAGTTCTTC. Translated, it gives CASSPRNGNEQFF. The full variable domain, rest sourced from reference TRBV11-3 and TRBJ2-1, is EAGVVQSPRYKIIEKKQPVAFWCNPISGHNTLYWYLQNLGQGPELLIRYENEEAVDDSQLPKDRFSAERLKGVDSTLKIQPAELGDSAVYLCASSPRNGNEQFFGPGTRLTVL.